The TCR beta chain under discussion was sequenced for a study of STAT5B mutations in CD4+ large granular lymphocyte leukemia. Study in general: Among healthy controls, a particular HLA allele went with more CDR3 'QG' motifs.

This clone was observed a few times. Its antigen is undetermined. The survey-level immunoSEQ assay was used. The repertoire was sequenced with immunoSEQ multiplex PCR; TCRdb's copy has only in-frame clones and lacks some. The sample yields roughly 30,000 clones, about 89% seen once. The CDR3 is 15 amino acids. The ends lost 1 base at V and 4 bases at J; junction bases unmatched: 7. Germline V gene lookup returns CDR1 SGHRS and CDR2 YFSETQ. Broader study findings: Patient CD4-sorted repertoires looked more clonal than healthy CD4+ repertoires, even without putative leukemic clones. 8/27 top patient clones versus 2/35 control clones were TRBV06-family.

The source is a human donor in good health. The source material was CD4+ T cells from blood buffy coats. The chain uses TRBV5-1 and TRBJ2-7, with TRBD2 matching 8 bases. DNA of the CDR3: TGCGCCAGCAGCTTGTCTACGGGAGGGGGATACGAGCAGTACTTC. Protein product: CASSLSTGGGYEQYF.